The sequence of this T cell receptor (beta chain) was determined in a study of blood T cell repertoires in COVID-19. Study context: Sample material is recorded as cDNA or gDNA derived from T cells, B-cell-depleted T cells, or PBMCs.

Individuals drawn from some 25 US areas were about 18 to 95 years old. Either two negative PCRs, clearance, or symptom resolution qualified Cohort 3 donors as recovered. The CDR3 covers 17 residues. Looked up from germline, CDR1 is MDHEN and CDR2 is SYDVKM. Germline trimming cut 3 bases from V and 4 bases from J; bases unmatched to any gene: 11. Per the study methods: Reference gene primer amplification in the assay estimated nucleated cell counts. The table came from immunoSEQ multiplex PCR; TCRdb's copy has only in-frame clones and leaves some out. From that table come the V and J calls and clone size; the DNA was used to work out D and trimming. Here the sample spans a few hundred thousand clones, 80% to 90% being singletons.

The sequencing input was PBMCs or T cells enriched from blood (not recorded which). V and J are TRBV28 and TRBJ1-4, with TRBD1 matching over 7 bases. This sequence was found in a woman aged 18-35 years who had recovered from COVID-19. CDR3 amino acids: CASSLVGSRGVNEKLFF. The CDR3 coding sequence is TGTGCCAGCAGTTTGGTGGGCAGCAGGGGGGTTAATGAAAAACTGTTTTTT.